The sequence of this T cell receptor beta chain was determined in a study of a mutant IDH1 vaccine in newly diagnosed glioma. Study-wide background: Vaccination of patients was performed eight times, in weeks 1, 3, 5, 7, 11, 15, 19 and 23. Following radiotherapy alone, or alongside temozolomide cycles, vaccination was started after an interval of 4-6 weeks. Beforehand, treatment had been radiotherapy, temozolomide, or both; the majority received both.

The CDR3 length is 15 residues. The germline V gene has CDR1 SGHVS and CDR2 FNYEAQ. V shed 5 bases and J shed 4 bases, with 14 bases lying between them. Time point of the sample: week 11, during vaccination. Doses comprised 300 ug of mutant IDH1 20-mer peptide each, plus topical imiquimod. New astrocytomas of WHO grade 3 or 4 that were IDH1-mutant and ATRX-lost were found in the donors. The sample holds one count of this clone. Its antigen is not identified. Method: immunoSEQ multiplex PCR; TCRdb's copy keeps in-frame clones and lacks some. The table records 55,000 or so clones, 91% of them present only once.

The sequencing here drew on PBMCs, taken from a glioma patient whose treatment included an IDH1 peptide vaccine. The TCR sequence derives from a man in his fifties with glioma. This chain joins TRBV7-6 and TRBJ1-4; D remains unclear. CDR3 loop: CASSLSSQRNEKLFF. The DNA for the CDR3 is TGTGCCAGCAGCCTAAGTTCACAGCGTAATGAAAAACTGTTTTTT.